This T cell receptor (beta chain) was retrieved from a study of T cells in Graves' hyperthyroidism and ophthalmopathy. Study at large: Peripheral blood was acquired at first diagnosis, ahead of any therapy whatsoever. Study-wide results and limits: Blood samples included most of the expanded thyroid clonotypes exceeding 0.001.

Duration under 3 months, a NOSPECS grade of at least 4, and a Clinical Activity Score of at least 3 characterized the ophthalmopathy patients. TCR beta CDR3 region amplification was performed from RNA transcripts. The TCR CDR3 was amplified in a first-round RT-PCR using the HTBI primer set. One entry per CDR3 protein, called by TCRdb with MiXCR from the multiplex PCR reads. The profile shows some 570,000 distinct CDR3 sequences, 14% of them singletons. In this sample, this clonotype turned up a few times. Its antigen is currently unknown. CDR3 size: 13 residues. The germline V gene encodes CDR1 GTSNPN and CDR2 SVGIG (reference sequence). Trimming stripped 2 bases from V and 3 bases from J, with 10 bases between.

V gene TRBV30 combines with J gene TRBJ2-5, with D unclear. The TCR comes from a woman aged 18-29 years with Graves' ophthalmopathy. The specimen sequenced was blood. CDR3 in amino acids: CAWSRGYKETQYF. The CDR3 DNA reads TGTGCCTGGAGTCGTGGGTACAAAGAGACCCAGTACTTC.